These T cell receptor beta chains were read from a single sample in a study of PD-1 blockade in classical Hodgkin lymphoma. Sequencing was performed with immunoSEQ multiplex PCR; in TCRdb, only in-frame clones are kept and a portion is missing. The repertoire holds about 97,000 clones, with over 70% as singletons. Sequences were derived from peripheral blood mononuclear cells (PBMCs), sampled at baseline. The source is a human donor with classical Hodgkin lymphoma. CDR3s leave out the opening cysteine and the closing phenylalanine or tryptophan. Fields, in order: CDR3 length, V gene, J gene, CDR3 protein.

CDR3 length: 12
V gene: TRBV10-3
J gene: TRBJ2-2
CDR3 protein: AIKSPGGSGELF

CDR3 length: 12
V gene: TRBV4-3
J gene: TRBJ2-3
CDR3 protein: ASSQGAPTDTQY

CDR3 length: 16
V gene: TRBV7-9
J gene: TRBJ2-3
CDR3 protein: ASSLEGAGTSGRAARL

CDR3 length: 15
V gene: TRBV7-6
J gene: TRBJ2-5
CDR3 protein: ASSLRSPGGLQETQY

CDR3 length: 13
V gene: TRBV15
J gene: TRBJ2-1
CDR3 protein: ATSREKNPGAGRF

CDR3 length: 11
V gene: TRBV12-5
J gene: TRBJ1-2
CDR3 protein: ASGLVPLGGYT

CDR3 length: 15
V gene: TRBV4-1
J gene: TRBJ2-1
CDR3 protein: ASSQALGAGETDEQF

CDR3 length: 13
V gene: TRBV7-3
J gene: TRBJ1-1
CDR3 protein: ASSLTTGGKSEAF

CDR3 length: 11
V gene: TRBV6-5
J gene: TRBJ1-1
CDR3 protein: ASRDSMNTEAF

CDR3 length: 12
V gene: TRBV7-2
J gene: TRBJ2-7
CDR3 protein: ASSFHPSEYEQY

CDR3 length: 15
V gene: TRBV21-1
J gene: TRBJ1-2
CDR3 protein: ASSKALEGASNYGYT

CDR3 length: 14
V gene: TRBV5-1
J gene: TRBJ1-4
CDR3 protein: ASSLELVTSGEKLF

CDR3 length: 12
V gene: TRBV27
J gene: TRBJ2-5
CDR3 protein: ASSLSDWGETQY

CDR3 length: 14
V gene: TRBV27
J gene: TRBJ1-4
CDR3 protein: ASSLSPGQGREKLF

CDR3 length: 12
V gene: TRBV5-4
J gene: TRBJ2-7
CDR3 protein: ASSPLGETYEQY

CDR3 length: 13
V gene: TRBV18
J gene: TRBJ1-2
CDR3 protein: ASSQGAIANYGYT

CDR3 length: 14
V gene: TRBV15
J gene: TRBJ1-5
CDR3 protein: ATSGPGTGRNQPQH

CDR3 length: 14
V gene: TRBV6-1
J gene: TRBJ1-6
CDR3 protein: ASSERPKSLYSPLH